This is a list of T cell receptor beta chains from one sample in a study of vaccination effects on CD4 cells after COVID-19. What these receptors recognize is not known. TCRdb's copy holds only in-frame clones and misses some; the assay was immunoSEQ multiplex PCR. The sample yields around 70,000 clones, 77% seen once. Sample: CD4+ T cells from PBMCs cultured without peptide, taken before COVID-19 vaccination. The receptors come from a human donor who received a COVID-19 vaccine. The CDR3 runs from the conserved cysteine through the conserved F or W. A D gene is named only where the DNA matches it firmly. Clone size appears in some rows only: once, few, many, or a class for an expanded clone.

CDR3aa: CARAGTPNTGELFF; CDR3nt: TGTGCCAGAGCCGGGACACCGAACACCGGGGAGCTGTTTTTT; v_gene: TRBV7-3; d_gene: .; abundance: .; j_gene: TRBJ2-2
CDR3aa: CASSYVGGTYNEQFF; CDR3nt: TGTGCCAGCAGTTACGTTGGGGGGACTTACAATGAGCAGTTCTTC; v_gene: TRBV6-2/TRBV6-3; d_gene: .; abundance: .; j_gene: TRBJ2-1
CDR3aa: CATSDTTWTGTETQYF; CDR3nt: TGTGCCACCAGTGACACCACGTGGACGGGGACAGAGACCCAGTACTTC; v_gene: TRBV24-1; d_gene: .; abundance: .; j_gene: TRBJ2-5
CDR3aa: CASGDSSNQPQHF; CDR3nt: TGTGCCAGCGGGGACAGTTCAAATCAGCCCCAGCATTTT; v_gene: TRBV2; d_gene: TRBD1; abundance: .; j_gene: TRBJ1-5
CDR3aa: CSASSSRGRGEKLFF; CDR3nt: TGCAGTGCTAGTTCATCTAGGGGTCGGGGGGAAAAACTGTTTTTT; v_gene: TRBV20-1; d_gene: .; abundance: .; j_gene: TRBJ1-4
CDR3aa: CASTLRDMGSGNTIYF; CDR3nt: TGTGCCAGTACTTTACGGGACATGGGCTCTGGAAACACCATATATTTT; v_gene: TRBV19; d_gene: .; abundance: .; j_gene: TRBJ1-3
CDR3aa: CASSGGVSSYNEQFF; CDR3nt: TGTGCCAGCAGCGGGGGGGTAAGCTCCTACAATGAGCAGTTCTTC; v_gene: TRBV6-2/TRBV6-3; d_gene: TRBD2; abundance: once; j_gene: TRBJ2-1
CDR3aa: CASSLDRVVDTQYF; CDR3nt: TGCGCCAGCAGCTTAGACAGGGTTGTAGATACGCAGTATTTT; v_gene: TRBV5-1; d_gene: TRBD1; abundance: .; j_gene: TRBJ2-3
CDR3aa: CSVSRVDGYTF; CDR3nt: TGCAGTGTCAGTAGGGTGGATGGCTACACCTTC; v_gene: TRBV20-1; d_gene: .; abundance: .; j_gene: TRBJ1-2
CDR3aa: CASTSIGSGTQYF; CDR3nt: TGTGCCAGCACCTCGATAGGGTCAGGTACGCAGTATTTT; v_gene: TRBV6-5; d_gene: .; abundance: .; j_gene: TRBJ2-3
CDR3aa: CASSQQQLNTEAFF; CDR3nt: TGCGCCAGCAGCCAACAGCAGTTGAACACTGAAGCTTTCTTT; v_gene: TRBV4-1; d_gene: .; abundance: .; j_gene: TRBJ1-1
CDR3aa: CASGVIANNEQFF; CDR3nt: TGTGCCAGCGGGGTGATTGCCAACAATGAGCAGTTCTTC; v_gene: TRBV12-3/TRBV12-4; d_gene: .; abundance: .; j_gene: TRBJ2-1
CDR3aa: CASSMWGQAMRETQYF; CDR3nt: TGTGCCAGTAGTATGTGGGGACAGGCTATGAGAGAGACCCAGTACTTC; v_gene: TRBV19; d_gene: TRBD1; abundance: .; j_gene: TRBJ2-5
CDR3aa: CAIRAQGRSGELFF; CDR3nt: TGTGCCATCAGGGCGCAGGGAAGGTCCGGGGAGCTGTTTTTT; v_gene: TRBV10-3; d_gene: .; abundance: .; j_gene: TRBJ2-2
CDR3aa: CASSFPGSTSGGFSYNEQFF; CDR3nt: TGCGCCAGCAGCTTCCCCGGATCAACTAGCGGGGGCTTCTCCTACAATGAGCAGTTCTTC; v_gene: TRBV5-1; d_gene: TRBD2; abundance: .; j_gene: TRBJ2-1
CDR3aa: CASSSPGGLNEKLFF; CDR3nt: TGTGCCAGCAGTTCCCCCGGCGGGCTTAATGAAAAACTGTTTTTT; v_gene: TRBV6-5; d_gene: .; abundance: .; j_gene: TRBJ1-4
CDR3aa: CASSHSNRNSGNTIYF; CDR3nt: TGTGCCAGCTCACATAGCAATAGAAACTCTGGAAACACCATATATTTT; v_gene: TRBV18; d_gene: .; abundance: .; j_gene: TRBJ1-3
CDR3aa: CATGFSGGTGDTQYF; CDR3nt: TGTGCCACCGGGTTCTCAGGGGGCACGGGAGATACGCAGTATTTT; v_gene: TRBV24-1; d_gene: TRBD1; abundance: .; j_gene: TRBJ2-3
CDR3aa: CASSQTRDTQYF; CDR3nt: TGTGCCAGCAGCCAAACACGGGATACGCAGTATTTT; v_gene: TRBV3-1/TRBV3-2; d_gene: .; abundance: .; j_gene: TRBJ2-3
CDR3aa: CASSRRSRMSNYGYTF; CDR3nt: TGTGCCAGCAGCAGAAGGTCGCGGATGTCTAACTATGGCTACACCTTC; v_gene: TRBV21-1; d_gene: .; abundance: .; j_gene: TRBJ1-2
CDR3aa: CAANGGGIANYGYTF; CDR3nt: TGTGCCGCGAACGGGGGGGGGATCGCTAACTATGGCTACACCTTC; v_gene: TRBV6-5; d_gene: .; abundance: once; j_gene: TRBJ1-2
CDR3aa: CASSLRDFLGVTNEKLFF; CDR3nt: TGCGCCAGCAGCCTAAGAGATTTTTTGGGCGTGACTAATGAAAAACTGTTTTTT; v_gene: TRBV4-1; d_gene: .; abundance: .; j_gene: TRBJ1-4
CDR3aa: CASRTQGQVNQPQHF; CDR3nt: TGTGCCAGCAGGACGCAGGGGCAGGTCAATCAGCCCCAGCATTTT; v_gene: TRBV2; d_gene: .; abundance: few; j_gene: TRBJ1-5
CDR3aa: CASSSTGTGNGNTIYF; CDR3nt: TGTGCCAGCAGTTCGACCGGGACAGGGAATGGAAACACCATATATTTT; v_gene: TRBV28; d_gene: TRBD1; abundance: .; j_gene: TRBJ1-3
CDR3aa: CASSTRTETTEAFF; CDR3nt: TGTGCCAGCAGCACCCGGACGGAGACTACTGAAGCTTTCTTT; v_gene: TRBV21-1; d_gene: .; abundance: .; j_gene: TRBJ1-1
CDR3aa: CASSLGQNTEAFF; CDR3nt: TGTGCCAGCAGCTTAGGGCAGAACACTGAAGCTTTCTTT; v_gene: TRBV7-9; d_gene: .; abundance: .; j_gene: TRBJ1-1
CDR3aa: CASSLDGTDTQYF; CDR3nt: TGTGCCAGCAGCTTAGATGGTACCGATACGCAGTATTTT; v_gene: TRBV7-9; d_gene: .; abundance: once; j_gene: TRBJ2-3
CDR3aa: CASSLIQGGQPQHF; CDR3nt: TGCGCCAGCAGCTTGATACAGGGGGGTCAGCCCCAGCATTTT; v_gene: TRBV5-1; d_gene: TRBD1; abundance: .; j_gene: TRBJ1-5
CDR3aa: CASSNTGELFF; CDR3nt: TGTGCCAGCTCGAACACCGGGGAGCTGTTTTTT; v_gene: TRBV3-1/TRBV3-2; d_gene: .; abundance: .; j_gene: TRBJ2-2
CDR3aa: CASSLVLGGYGYTF; CDR3nt: TGCGCCAGCAGCTTGGTGTTAGGGGGCTATGGCTACACCTTC; v_gene: TRBV5-1; d_gene: .; abundance: .; j_gene: TRBJ1-2
CDR3aa: CASSPLGALAKNIQYF; CDR3nt: TGTGCCAGCAGCCCCCTGGGGGCCCTAGCCAAAAACATTCAGTACTTC; v_gene: TRBV3-1/TRBV3-2; d_gene: .; abundance: .; j_gene: TRBJ2-4
CDR3aa: CAISETSGGALDTQYF; CDR3nt: TGTGCCATCAGTGAGACTAGCGGGGGGGCTCTAGATACGCAGTATTTT; v_gene: TRBV10-3; d_gene: TRBD2; abundance: .; j_gene: TRBJ2-3
CDR3aa: CASSLGRFQNTGELFF; CDR3nt: TGTGCCAGCAGCTTAGGTCGGTTCCAGAACACCGGGGAGCTGTTTTTT; v_gene: TRBV7-8; d_gene: .; abundance: .; j_gene: TRBJ2-2
CDR3aa: CASSFIPAGGQTGELFF; CDR3nt: TGTGCCAGCAGCTTTATCCCAGCGGGGGGGCAAACCGGGGAGCTGTTTTTT; v_gene: TRBV11-2; d_gene: TRBD2; abundance: .; j_gene: TRBJ2-2
CDR3aa: CASSRQTAVFDEQFF; CDR3nt: TGCGCCAGCAGCCGACAGACCGCCGTTTTTGATGAGCAGTTCTTC; v_gene: TRBV5-1; d_gene: .; abundance: .; j_gene: TRBJ2-1
CDR3aa: CASSEVAGGREQFF; CDR3nt: TGTGCCAGCAGTGAAGTAGCGGGGGGGCGGGAGCAGTTCTTC; v_gene: TRBV6-1; d_gene: TRBD2; abundance: .; j_gene: TRBJ2-1
CDR3aa: CASSPRLNQETQYF; CDR3nt: TGCGCCAGCAGCCCTAGACTGAACCAAGAGACCCAGTACTTC; v_gene: TRBV5-1; d_gene: .; abundance: .; j_gene: TRBJ2-5
CDR3aa: CASSPSGGSYGYTF; CDR3nt: TGTGCCAGCAGCCCCTCAGGGGGCTCTTATGGCTACACCTTC; v_gene: TRBV28; d_gene: TRBD1; abundance: once; j_gene: TRBJ1-2
CDR3aa: CASSQDLWFSQGVNTGELFF; CDR3nt: TGTGCCAGCAGCCAAGATCTTTGGTTCTCGCAGGGCGTGAACACCGGGGAGCTGTTTTTT; v_gene: TRBV14; d_gene: .; abundance: .; j_gene: TRBJ2-2
CDR3aa: CASSLAAGVNTEAFF; CDR3nt: TGTGCCAGCAGCTTAGCGGCAGGGGTGAACACTGAAGCTTTCTTT; v_gene: TRBV7-2; d_gene: .; abundance: .; j_gene: TRBJ1-1
CDR3aa: CASSIPSQGGIQPQHF; CDR3nt: TGTGCCAGTAGTATCCCCTCGCAGGGGGGAATTCAGCCCCAGCATTTT; v_gene: TRBV19; d_gene: TRBD1; abundance: .; j_gene: TRBJ1-5
CDR3aa: CASSKRQGRETQYF; CDR3nt: TGCGCCAGCAGCAAACGTCAGGGGCGAGAGACCCAGTACTTC; v_gene: TRBV5-1; d_gene: .; abundance: .; j_gene: TRBJ2-5
CDR3aa: CASSVGLSGGYQETQYF; CDR3nt: TGTGCCAGCAGCGTAGGTCTCAGCGGGGGTTACCAAGAGACCCAGTACTTC; v_gene: TRBV9; d_gene: TRBD2; abundance: .; j_gene: TRBJ2-5
CDR3aa: CASRGQGTGELFF; CDR3nt: TGTGCCAGCAGGGGACAGGGCACCGGGGAGCTGTTTTTT; v_gene: TRBV6-5; d_gene: TRBD1; abundance: .; j_gene: TRBJ2-2
CDR3aa: CASSLGGTGTNYGYTF; CDR3nt: TGTGCCAGCAGCTTGGGGGGGACAGGGACTAACTATGGCTACACCTTC; v_gene: TRBV7-2; d_gene: TRBD1; abundance: .; j_gene: TRBJ1-2
CDR3aa: CATADRDVRETQYF; CDR3nt: TGTGCCACCGCGGACAGGGACGTTCGAGAGACCCAGTACTTC; v_gene: TRBV6-5; d_gene: TRBD1; abundance: .; j_gene: TRBJ2-5
CDR3aa: CASSPSTGKSGYTF; CDR3nt: TGCGCCAGCAGCCCCTCGACAGGGAAATCGGGCTACACCTTC; v_gene: TRBV5-1; d_gene: TRBD1; abundance: .; j_gene: TRBJ1-2
CDR3aa: CASSEATPGREAFF; CDR3nt: TGTGCCAGCAGTGAAGCTACGCCAGGCAGGGAAGCTTTCTTT; v_gene: TRBV6-1; d_gene: .; abundance: once; j_gene: TRBJ1-1